The clone carrying this T cell receptor beta chain has only one observation. Its specificity is not known. The donors, nominally healthy at sampling, likely had unrecorded immune exposures. Trimming removed 2 bases at V and 2 bases at J, with 12 bases between. CDR1 and CDR2 from the germline V gene are ENHRY and SYGVKD. The CDR3 consists of 15 residues. Use of 60 Vbeta and 13 Jbeta primers characterized the PCR. Method: immunoSEQ multiplex PCR; TCRdb's copy keeps in-frame clones and lacks some. The table includes roughly 190,000 clones, about 87% detected once. The sample originates from a study of cytomegalovirus exposure and HLA in healthy donors. Study in general: Earlier, 150 million to 200 million T cells were analyzed, and fewer than 120 million unique TCR beta sequences were found among them.

Notes on the study in general: Researchers reported in a later analysis that a missense DCLRE1C variant was tied to TCR beta V- and J-gene trimming. Some V segments (TRBV6-2 and TRBV6-3 among them) were excluded as indistinguishable.

The rearrangement uses TRBV10-3 and TRBJ1-2; the D gene is possibly TRBD1 (6 bases). The source material was PBMCs. This receptor was obtained from a woman younger than 35 in good health and CMV-seronegative. This CDR3 reads CAISEPGASNYGYTF. The CDR3 bases are TGTGCCATCAGTGAGCCAGGGGCCTCCAACTATGGCTACACCTTC.